This entry is about one T cell receptor (beta chain). This record comes from a study of blood T cell repertoires in COVID-19. Study details: Italy, Spain and the United States were the sources of the convalescent and acute COVID-19 samples.

Unmatched junction bases numbered 6, after V lost 1 base and J lost 7 bases. Germline CDR1 and CDR2: SSHAT and FNYEAQ (reference sequence). This CDR3 has 16 amino acids. Repertoires were generated with immunoSEQ multiplex PCR, while TCRdb's copy carries only in-frame clones and drops some. The table records about 110,000 clones, 90% of them present only once. Sequencing used peripheral blood. The receptor was isolated from a human donor in a cohort sampled during active COVID-19. The V and J genes are TRBV7-7 and TRBJ2-2, with 10 bases identical to TRBD1. The CDR3 protein is CASSLVTGGAGGELFF. Written as DNA, the CDR3 is TGTGCCAGCAGCTTAGTGACAGGGGGCGCCGGCGGGGAGCTGTTTTTT.